The count of the clone carrying this T cell receptor (beta chain) is one. These data originate in a study of blood T cell repertoires in COVID-19. Study overall: Recovery meant two consecutive negative NP/OP PCR tests, professional clearance, or resolved symptoms.

CDR3 size: 13 residues. Looked up from germline, CDR1 is MNHEY and CDR2 is SVGAGI. The junction had 9 bases not matched to a gene; V was cut back by 6 bases and J by 8 bases. Repertoires were generated with immunoSEQ multiplex PCR, while TCRdb's copy carries only in-frame clones and drops some. The repertoire holds hundreds of thousands of clones, with 87% as singletons. Participants were placed into cohorts based on the clinical history they reported. The origin of this receptor is a man aged 35 to 55 in a cohort exposed to, infected with or recovered from COVID-19 (not recorded which). The chain uses TRBV6-5 and TRBJ1-2; 7 nucleotides agree with TRBD1. Sequencing used PBMCs or T cells enriched from blood (not recorded which). This CDR3 reads CASSDQQGFGYTF. The CDR3 region has the DNA TGTGCCAGCAGCGATCAACAGGGGTTCGGCTACACCTTC.